These T cell receptor beta chains were read from a single sample in a study of blood T cell repertoires in COVID-19. Using immunoSEQ multiplex PCR, the repertoire was profiled, and TCRdb retains in-frame clones only, with some absent. Of 100,000 to 150,000 clones in the sample, approximately 88% were seen once. The sample comprised peripheral blood. These receptors were taken from a man aged 60 to 75 with acute or convalescent COVID-19. Both conserved end residues are part of each CDR3. The order of the fields is J gene, clone size, D gene, V gene, CDR3 protein, CDR3 DNA. D genes are given only for firm matches. Some rows mark clone size as missing; the rest say once, few, many or name a class of expanded clone.

TRBJ2-1,once,-,TRBV5-1,CASSLAGGQYNEQFF,TGCGCCAGCAGCTTGGCCGGGGGACAGTACAATGAGCAGTTCTTC
TRBJ2-7,-,-,TRBV5-1,CASSLDRTNYEQYF,TGCGCCAGCAGCTTAGACAGGACCAACTACGAGCAGTACTTC
TRBJ1-3,-,TRBD1,TRBV29-1,CSVAGTAGNTIYF,TGCAGCGTGGCCGGGACAGCCGGAAACACCATATATTTT
TRBJ2-6,-,-,TRBV3-1/TRBV3-2,CASSQSAGANVLTF,TGTGCCAGCAGCCAAAGCGCTGGGGCCAACGTCCTGACTTTC
TRBJ1-3,-,-,TRBV7-2,CASSLDKSSGNTIYF,TGTGCCAGCAGCTTAGACAAAAGCTCTGGAAACACCATATATTTT
TRBJ1-6,-,TRBD1,TRBV5-1,CASSQGTGMDSPLHF,TGCGCCAGCAGTCAAGGGACAGGGATGGATTCACCCCTCCACTTT
TRBJ2-2,-,TRBD2,TRBV3-1/TRBV3-2,CASSQMIAGKTGELFF,TGTGCCAGCAGCCAAATGATAGCGGGAAAGACCGGGGAGCTGTTTTTT
TRBJ2-3,-,TRBD2,TRBV7-3,CASSPGLATDTQYF,TGTGCCAGCAGCCCCGGACTAGCGACAGATACGCAGTATTTT
TRBJ2-1,few,TRBD2,TRBV3-1/TRBV3-2,CASSQDIAGANNEQFF,TGTGCCAGCAGCCAAGATATAGCGGGGGCCAACAATGAGCAGTTCTTC
TRBJ1-2,-,-,TRBV5-6,CASSFQGRALFYGYTF,TGTGCCAGCAGCTTTCAAGGCAGGGCCTTGTTCTATGGCTACACCTTC
TRBJ2-7,-,-,TRBV5-1,CASSFLPNYEQYF,TGCGCCAGCAGCTTCCTACCTAACTACGAGCAGTACTTC
TRBJ1-1,-,TRBD1,TRBV4-1,CASSQLHQGTGGGKAFF,TGCGCCAGCAGCCAACTCCATCAAGGGACAGGGGGCGGGAAAGCTTTCTTT
TRBJ2-2,once,TRBD2,TRBV3-1/TRBV3-2,CASSVTSGRPPGELFF,TGTGCCAGCAGCGTTACTAGCGGGAGGCCCCCCGGGGAGCTGTTTTTT
TRBJ2-6,-,-,TRBV4-1,CASSSRQAGANVLTF,TGCGCCAGCAGCTCCCGACAGGCTGGGGCCAACGTCCTGACTTTC
TRBJ2-7,-,TRBD1,TRBV19,CASSGTGYEQYF,TGTGCCAGTAGCGGGACAGGGTACGAGCAGTACTTC
TRBJ2-7,few,-,TRBV11-3,CASSRYRDEQYF,TGTGCCAGCAGCAGATACAGGGACGAGCAGTACTTC
TRBJ2-7,-,-,TRBV7-9,CASSPRTDSYEQYF,TGTGCCAGCAGCCCTAGGACAGACTCCTACGAGCAGTACTTC
TRBJ1-3,-,-,TRBV9,CASSATGSSGNTIYF,TGTGCCAGCAGCGCGACAGGCTCTTCTGGAAACACCATATATTTT
TRBJ2-1,-,TRBD2,TRBV7-7,CASSLSASGAGNEQFF,TGTGCCAGCAGCTTATCGGCTAGCGGGGCTGGGAATGAGCAGTTCTTC
TRBJ1-1,-,-,TRBV9,CASSPTTGQTDSEAFF,TGTGCCAGCAGCCCAACAACTGGACAGACTGATTCTGAAGCTTTCTTT
TRBJ2-1,-,-,TRBV5-1,CASSPETREEQFF,TGCGCCAGCAGCCCCGAAACTAGGGAAGAGCAGTTCTTC
TRBJ2-5,once,-,TRBV10-3,CAISAGTVETQYF,TGTGCCATCAGTGCCGGGACTGTAGAGACCCAGTACTTC
TRBJ2-7,once,TRBD2,TRBV30,CAWSRGISAGYEQYF,TGTGCCTGGAGTCGAGGGATATCAGCGGGGTACGAGCAGTACTTC
TRBJ2-7,-,-,TRBV6-2/TRBV6-3,CASSSLELDGMGHRYEQYF,TGTGCCAGCAGTTCCCTCGAGCTCGATGGCATGGGACACCGCTACGAGCAGTACTTC
TRBJ2-5,-,TRBD1,TRBV11-3,CASSKGTAQETQYF,TGTGCCAGCAGCAAGGGGACAGCACAAGAGACCCAGTACTTC
TRBJ1-6,-,-,TRBV7-2,CASSFPPTGGNSPLHF,TGTGCCAGCAGCTTCCCCCCGACGGGGGGCAATTCACCCCTCCACTTT
TRBJ2-2,-,TRBD2,TRBV19,CASSRKLAGGSTGELFF,TGTGCCAGTAGTAGGAAGTTAGCGGGAGGGTCCACCGGGGAGCTGTTTTTT
TRBJ1-1,-,-,TRBV18,CASSPPVAMQGNLAEAFF,TGTGCCAGCTCACCACCGGTGGCTATGCAGGGGAATTTGGCTGAAGCTTTCTTT
TRBJ2-2,-,-,TRBV18,CASSPRSFYTGELFF,TGTGCCAGCTCACCACGAAGCTTCTACACCGGGGAGCTGTTTTTT
TRBJ2-1,-,TRBD2,TRBV18,CASSPGTSGNLNEQFF,TGTGCCAGCTCACCCGGGACTAGCGGGAATCTCAATGAGCAGTTCTTC
TRBJ2-7,once,-,TRBV29-1,CSVEIRSTGRYEQYF,TGCAGCGTTGAGATCCGATCAACAGGGCGCTACGAGCAGTACTTC
TRBJ2-2,-,TRBD1,TRBV29-1,CSAFATGATGELFF,TGCAGCGCATTCGCAACAGGGGCCACCGGGGAGCTGTTTTTT
TRBJ2-7,-,-,TRBV5-1,CASSLDLAVRSYEQYF,TGCGCCAGCAGCTTGGATTTAGCCGTTCGCTCCTACGAGCAGTACTTC
TRBJ1-2,-,TRBD1,TRBV4-2,CASSQDRDRGYYGYTF,TGTGCCAGCAGCCAGGACCGGGACAGGGGATACTATGGCTACACCTTC
TRBJ1-2,-,TRBD1,TRBV6-5,CASRDRGYGYTF,TGTGCCAGCCGGGACAGGGGCTATGGCTACACCTTC
TRBJ1-4,-,TRBD1,TRBV24-1,CATSDPGTGHEKLFF,TGTGCCACCAGTGATCCCGGGACAGGGCATGAAAAACTGTTTTTT
TRBJ2-7,-,-,TRBV25-1,CASSVTHNYEQYF,TGTGCCAGCAGTGTAACACACAACTACGAGCAGTACTTC
TRBJ2-1,once,-,TRBV4-1,CASSRTWGPTLNEQFF,TGCGCCAGCAGCCGTACGTGGGGGCCTACCCTCAATGAGCAATTCTTC
TRBJ2-1,-,TRBD1,TRBV3-1/TRBV3-2,CASSQGLRTGYNEQFF,TGTGCCAGCAGCCAAGGATTACGGACAGGATACAATGAGCAGTTCTTC
TRBJ1-3,-,-,TRBV7-9,CASSRFALGNTIYF,TGTGCCAGCAGCCGATTCGCGCTTGGAAACACCATATATTTT
TRBJ2-1,-,TRBD2,TRBV19,CASSIRAGGGVNEQFF,TGTGCCAGTAGTATTAGGGCGGGAGGAGGTGTCAATGAGCAGTTCTTC
TRBJ1-6,-,-,TRBV6-1,CAGRQANNSPLHF,TGTGCCGGGAGACAGGCCAATAATTCACCCCTCCACTTT
TRBJ1-2,-,-,TRBV6-5,CASSHDGANYGYTF,TGTGCCAGCAGTCACGACGGGGCTAACTATGGCTACACCTTC
TRBJ2-3,once,TRBD1,TRBV27,CASSSGQGVDTQYF,TGTGCCAGCAGCTCTGGACAGGGGGTAGATACGCAGTATTTT
TRBJ2-1,-,TRBD1,TRBV18,CASSPPGQGGYEQFF,TGTGCCAGCTCACCTCCGGGACAGGGAGGGTATGAGCAGTTCTTC